Presented here are 22 T cell receptor beta chains from one specimen sequenced in a study of control samples from healthy donors and cancer patients. Clones were sequenced by immunoSEQ multiplex PCR, and TCRdb holds only the in-frame ones, with some missing. The profile covers roughly 120,000 clones, with around 93% appearing a single time and over 1.5% taken by the ten largest. Sequencing input: PBMCs. These TCRs come from a man aged 50 or older with head and neck cancer.

The genes are TRBV3-1 (or the pseudogene TRBV3-2) and TRBJ1-6; the D is unclear. Germline CDR1 and CDR2: LGHDT and YNNKEL (reference sequence). This CDR3 is 15 amino acids long. V lost 1 base and J 9 bases, leaving 13 bases between the germline ends. CDR3 nucleotide sequence: TGTGCCAGCAGCCAAGGATGGAGGGAGAGTTCACCCCTCCACTTT. It specifies CASSQGWRESSPLHF.

This clone was counted only a few times. J is TRBJ1-6 and V is TRBV14, with 7 bases identical to TRBD1. The V and J ends lost 4 bases and 8 bases, in that order; junction bases with no gene match: 11. Germline V gene data show CDR1 as SGHDN and CDR2 as FVKESK. This CDR3 is 16 amino acids long. The DNA of the CDR3 is TGTGCCAGCAGCCCACGCACCGGGACAGACTATTCACCCCTCCACTTT. It specifies CASSPRTGTDYSPLHF.

The chain has TRBV5-1 and TRBJ1-6; D might be TRBD1 (6 bases). The CDR3 sequence is 17 residues long. Between the trimmed V and J ends, which lost 4 bases and 0 bases, there was a span of 14 bases. Germline values: CDR1 SGHRS, CDR2 YFSETQ. Written as DNA, the CDR3 is TGCGCCAGCAGCCCGCAGGGGCCCAGCTCCTATAATTCACCCCTCCACTTT. Translated: CASSPQGPSSYNSPLHF.

This chain uses TRBV6-6 with TRBJ2-4; 7 nucleotides align to TRBD2. The CDR3 covers 15 residues. J lost 3 bases, V lost 5 bases, and 7 bases had no gene match. CDR1 MNHNY and CDR2 SVGAGI come from the germline V gene (reference sequence). CDR3 nucleotides: TGTGCCAGCAGTCCTCGGGGGGTTGGCAAAAACATTCAGTACTTC. Translating gives CASSPRGVGKNIQYF.

The chain couples TRBV9 to TRBJ2-7; D is tentatively TRBD1 or TRBD2 (5 bases each). Trimming stripped 4 bases from V and 9 bases from J, with 20 bases between. Germline V CDR1 and CDR2: SGDLS, YYNGEE. CDR3 size: 14 residues. The CDR3 bases are TGTGCCAGCAGCCCCTCCGGGGACCCCGCTGGGCAGTACTTC. Its protein is CASSPSGDPAGQYF.

The J gene is TRBJ2-7, the V gene TRBV3-1 (or the pseudogene TRBV3-2), with D possibly being TRBD1 (6 bases). CDR1 LGHDT and CDR2 YNNKEL come from the germline V gene (reference sequence). The V end was cut by 8 bases, the J end by 0 bases, with 14 bases between. This CDR3 region has 14 residues. Here the CDR3 DNA reads TGTGCCAGCCAGGACAGAGGGGTCTCCTACGAGCAGTACTTC. It encodes CASQDRGVSYEQYF.

This chain connects TRBV11-2 to TRBJ2-1; a weak D match, TRBD1 (6 bases). The CDR3 extends over 14 amino acids. V was shortened by 6 bases and J by 4 bases, with 13 bases between the two germline ends. Germline loops: CDR1 SGHAT, CDR2 FQNNGV. The CDR3 reads CASRSRQAYNEQFF. Here the CDR3 DNA reads TGTGCCAGCAGGTCCAGACAGGCTTACAATGAGCAGTTCTTC.

This CDR3 reads CASSNGRAGDEQYF. CDR3 coding DNA: TGTGCCAGCAGTAACGGACGGGCGGGAGACGAGCAGTACTTC. The chain combines TRBV25-1 with TRBJ2-7; 7 bases fit TRBD2. This CDR3 has 14 amino acids. J lost 5 bases, V lost 5 bases, and 9 bases had no gene match. In germline, CDR1 is MGHDK, CDR2 SYGVNS.

The J gene is TRBJ1-6, the V gene TRBV19; no definite D call. Looked up from germline, CDR1 is LNHDA and CDR2 is SQIVND (reference sequence). This CDR3 is 14 amino acids long. The V gene lost 6 bases and the J gene lost 3 bases, with 9 bases spanning the gap. The CDR3 DNA sequence: TGTGCCAGTAGACAGACGAGCTATAATTCACCCCTCCACTTT. Protein: CASRQTSYNSPLHF.

V and J are TRBV7-7 and TRBJ2-5, with D maybe TRBD2 (6 bases). CDR1 is SSHAT, CDR2 FNYEAQ, per germline (reference sequence). The V and J ends lost 4 bases and 8 bases respectively, with 17 bases between them. The CDR3 runs 14 residues. The CDR3 DNA reads TGTGCCAGCAGCTCCGGGAGTGGGAGTGGCACCCAGTACTTC. Translating gives CASSSGSGSGTQYF. The variable domain in full, with the rest retrieved from reference TRBV7-7 and TRBJ2-5, is GAGVSQSPRYKVTKRGQDVTLRCDPISSHATLYWYQQALGQGPEFLTYFNYEAQPDKSGLPSDRFSAERPEGSISTLTIQRTEQRDSAMYRCASSSGSGSGTQYFGPGTRLLVL.

This sequence joins TRBV6-5 and TRBJ2-2, with TRBD1 as a possible D gene (6 bases). Trimming cost V 2 bases and J 1 base, with 11 bases left between them. Germline V CDR1 and CDR2: MNHEY, SVGAGI. The CDR3 spans 16 residues. CDR3 bases: TGTGCCAGCAGTTACAAGGGACACCTGAACACCGGGGAGCTGTTTTTT. This gives the protein CASSYKGHLNTGELFF.

The chain employs TRBV14 and TRBJ2-5; D is unclear. The CDR3 loop spans 15 amino acids. CDR1 and CDR2 (germline): SGHDN, FVKESK. V dropped 4 bases and J dropped 5 bases, with 17 bases sitting between them. CDR3 protein: CASSLGELQGETQYF. The CDR3, as DNA: TGTGCCAGCAGCCTCGGAGAGCTTCAAGGGGAGACCCAGTACTTC. Filled out from reference TRBV14 and TRBJ2-5, the complete variable domain reads EAGVTQFPSHSVIEKGQTVTLRCDPISGHDNLYWYRRVMGKEIKFLLHFVKESKQDESGMPNNRFLAERTGGTYSTLKVQPAELEDSGVYFCASSLGELQGETQYFGPGTRLLVL.

This clone was seen only once. The V gene is TRBV5-5, the J gene TRBJ2-7; 9 bases line up with TRBD1. With 4 bases clipped from V and 2 bases from J, the junction kept 7 bases outside the gene matches. This CDR3 comprises 15 residues. Germline V gene data show CDR1 as SGHKS and CDR2 as YYEKEE (reference sequence). The chain's CDR3 is CASSPTGTGTYEQYF. CDR3 bases: TGTGCCAGCAGCCCTACCGGGACAGGGACCTACGAGCAGTACTTC.

The rearrangement uses TRBV5-1 and TRBJ2-3; D might be TRBD1 or TRBD2, each matching 5 bases. Germline V gene data show CDR1 as SGHRS and CDR2 as YFSETQ. The CDR3 contains 14 residues. V gave up 4 bases and J gave up 2 bases, with 11 bases separating them. The CDR3 DNA is TGCGCCAGCAGCCCGGGACGGGCCACAGATACGCAGTATTTT. Residues: CASSPGRATDTQYF.

This chain links TRBV9 with TRBJ2-3; no clear D. The CDR3 has 18 amino acids. Per germline, CDR1 SGDLS and CDR2 YYNGEE. V dropped 2 bases and J dropped 1 base, with 20 bases sitting between them. In DNA, the CDR3 is TGTGCCAGCAGCGTCTCGCTGACAACGCGTTCTGGCACAGATACGCAGTATTTT. This sequence encodes CASSVSLTTRSGTDTQYF.

Here the CDR3 DNA reads TGTGCCAGCCAATTGGGGCGGAATCAGCCCCAGCATTTT. As protein: CASQLGRNQPQHF. V and J are TRBV27 and TRBJ1-5; maybe TRBD1 (5 bases). CDR1 MNHEY and CDR2 SMNVEV come from the germline V gene (reference sequence). The V end was cut by 8 bases, the J end by 4 bases, with 12 bases between. This CDR3 contains 13 residues.

The chain couples TRBV6-2 or TRBV6-3 to TRBJ2-7, with TRBD1 identical over 9 bases. Per germline, CDR1 MNHEY and CDR2 SVGEGT. Germline trimming cut 6 bases from V and 4 bases from J; bases unmatched to any gene: 16. CDR3 length: 17 residues. CDR3 loop: CASSRPPGQGRMYEQYF. The DNA for the CDR3 is TGTGCCAGCAGCCGACCCCCAGGACAGGGGCGAATGTACGAGCAGTACTTC.

The chain joins TRBV18 to TRBJ2-3, with 10 bases matching TRBD1. V lost 4 bases to trimming and J lost 1 base; unmatched junction nucleotides: 5. CDR3 length equals 16 residues. Germline CDR1 reads KGHSH; CDR2 reads LQKENI. CDR3 coding DNA: TGTGCCAGCTCACTAACCGGGACAGGGGGCACAGATACGCAGTATTTT. This translates into CASSLTGTGGTDTQYF.

About this clone: This sequence may be a read error, since a much larger clone differs from it by one base. The chain links TRBV4-2 to TRBJ1-1; D possibly corresponds to TRBD1 (6 bases). The germline V and J ends were trimmed by 4 bases and 5 bases, with 20 bases remaining between them. Germline V gives CDR1 LGHNA, CDR2 YNFKEQ. The CDR3 totals 16 residues. DNA for the CDR3: TGTGCCAGCAGCCGAGGGGACACCAACAGCAGGACTGAAGCTTTCTTT. Encoded protein: CASSRGDTNSRTEAFF.

The chain employs TRBV4-3 and TRBJ1-2; no reliable D call. Trimming removed 0 bases at V and 2 bases at J, with 10 bases between. The CDR3 has 15 residues. Germline assignment: CDR1 LGHNA and CDR2 YSLEER. The CDR3: CASSQDLTLNYGYTF. The CDR3 DNA follows: TGCGCCAGCAGCCAAGATCTTACCCTAAACTATGGCTACACCTTC.

The V and J genes are TRBV19 and TRBJ2-3, with 10 positions matching TRBD1. V lost 2 bases to trimming and J lost 4 bases; unmatched junction nucleotides: 6. This CDR3 has 16 residues. Germline CDR1 LNHDA, CDR2 SQIVND (reference sequence). CDR3 sequence: CASSIPGQGMSDTQYF. CDR3 in DNA: TGTGCCAGTAGTATACCGGGACAGGGGATGTCAGATACGCAGTATTTT.

The chain joins TRBV7-2 to TRBJ1-1, with D tentatively TRBD1 (6 bases). Germline V gene lookup returns CDR1 SGHTA and CDR2 FQGNSA. V was shortened by 1 base and J by 7 bases, with 13 bases between the two germline ends. The CDR3 length is 14 residues. In nucleotides, the CDR3 is TGTGCCAGCAGCTTAGGACAGGAGTCCCTTGAAGCTTTCTTT. Protein sequence: CASSLGQESLEAFF.